The 22 T cell receptor beta chains listed next were all sequenced from one sample in a study of T cell responses to AZD1222 COVID-19 vaccine. Profiled with immunoSEQ multiplex PCR; TCRdb holds only in-frame clones, not every one. The data hold some 150,000 clones, with 80% to 95% observed a single time. Sequences were derived from peripheral blood, sampled on day 0 of AZD1222 vaccination. The receptors derive from an adult in good health.

The rearrangement joins TRBV15 to TRBJ2-5; tentative D call: TRBD2 (6 bases). Germline CDR1 LNHNV, CDR2 YYDKDF (reference sequence). The CDR3 has 16 amino acids. Trimming removed 1 base from V and 1 base from J, with 13 bases in between. The CDR3 DNA sequence: TGTGCCACCAGCAGAGTCGGGGGTAGTGCCCAAGAGACCCAGTACTTC. It encodes CATSRVGGSAQETQYF.

In the case of this clone: Other DNA sequences of this sample code for an identical CDR3. This chain connects TRBV6-5 to TRBJ1-2; tentative D call: TRBD1 (6 bases). This CDR3 spans 13 amino acids. CDR1 is MNHEY and CDR2 is SVGAGI in the germline V gene. V dropped 5 bases and J dropped 5 bases, with 12 bases sitting between them. The CDR3 DNA sequence: TGTGCCAGCAGTCCTGACAGGAATTATGGCTACACCTTC. Residues: CASSPDRNYGYTF.

This chain links TRBV2 with TRBJ1-5, with D unresolved. The germline V and J ends were trimmed by 3 bases and 0 bases, with 9 bases remaining between them. The germline V gene has CDR1 SNHLY and CDR2 FYNNEI. CDR3 size: 15 residues. CDR3 sequence (DNA): TGTGCCAGCAGTGAGGCAGGATATAGCAATCAGCCCCAGCATTTT. Encoded protein: CASSEAGYSNQPQHF.

The CDR3 reads CASSRDRQNTEAFF. CDR3 coding DNA: TGTGCCAGCAGTCGGGACAGGCAGAACACTGAAGCTTTCTTT. The chain recombines TRBV28 with TRBJ1-1; the match to TRBD1 covers 8 bases. The V gene end was trimmed by 5 bases and the J gene end by 1 base; junction bases not matched to a gene: 3. The CDR3 runs to 14 residues. Germline V CDR1 and CDR2: MDHEN, SYDVKM.

The chain joins TRBV11-1 to TRBJ2-7, with 11 bases lining up with TRBD2. Germline V gene sequence: CDR1 SGHAT, CDR2 FQDESV (reference sequence). This CDR3 is 15 amino acids long. Unmatched junction bases numbered 5, after V lost 3 bases and J lost 4 bases. CDR3 coding DNA: TGTGCCAGCAGCTTCCTGCTAGCGGGAGGTTACGAGCAGTACTTC. Translating it yields CASSFLLAGGYEQYF.

This chain links TRBV4-2 with TRBJ2-1, with D possibly TRBD2 on 5 matching bases. Trimming took off 6 bases at V and 0 bases at J, with 15 bases between the two ends. This CDR3 is 16 amino acids long. Germline V lookup: CDR1 LGHNA, CDR2 YNFKEQ. The CDR3 region is CASSFVGGGSYNEQFF. CDR3 DNA: TGTGCCAGCAGTTTTGTGGGCGGAGGCTCCTACAATGAGCAGTTCTTC.

The chain has TRBV2 and TRBJ2-1, with D tentatively TRBD1 or TRBD2 (5 bases each). V was shortened by 6 bases and J by 5 bases, with 11 bases between the two germline ends. The germline gives CDR1 SNHLY, CDR2 FYNNEI. CDR3 length: 13 amino acids. For the CDR3, the DNA is TGTGCCAGCAGGCTCGGGGCCCACAATGAGCAGTTCTTC. Translated: CASRLGAHNEQFF.

The chain combines TRBV7-9 with TRBJ1-5, with D maybe TRBD1 (5 bases). CDR1 and CDR2 (germline): SEHNR, FQNEAQ (reference sequence). The length of the CDR3 is 13 residues. Trimming left V 5 bases short and J 4 bases short, with 9 bases between. The CDR3 DNA is TGTGCCAGCAGCGCGCAGGGTAATCAGCCCCAGCATTTT. Translation gives CASSAQGNQPQHF.

This chain uses TRBV28 with TRBJ1-2; the D is unclear. The germline V gene has CDR1 MDHEN and CDR2 SYDVKM. This CDR3 has 15 amino acids. V lost 6 bases to trimming and J lost 2 bases, with 16 bases between them. CDR3 coding DNA: TGTGCCAGCAGCCCCCCCGATGGGTCCAACTATGGCTACACCTTC. Protein: CASSPPDGSNYGYTF.

The chain recombines TRBV5-4 with TRBJ2-2, with 9 bases fitting TRBD1. The CDR3 extends over 14 amino acids. Germline trimming cut 4 bases from V and 7 bases from J; bases unmatched to any gene: 5. Per the germline V gene, CDR1 is SGHNT and CDR2 is YYREEE (reference sequence). The CDR3 is CASSGGQGHGELFF. The DNA for the CDR3 is TGTGCCAGCAGCGGCGGACAGGGGCACGGGGAGCTGTTTTTT.

The rearrangement links TRBV4-1 to TRBJ2-1, with D hard to call. The length of the CDR3 is 14 residues. Germline V gene data show CDR1 as MGHRA and CDR2 as YSYEKL. Trimming removed 1 base at V and 7 bases at J, with 11 bases between. The DNA for the CDR3 is TGCGCCAGCAGCCAAGTATCTCCACTAAATGAGCAGTTCTTC. This translates into CASSQVSPLNEQFF.

The chain carries TRBV5-1 and TRBJ1-2; TRBD1 is a possible D gene (5 bases). Germline V gene data show CDR1 as SGHRS and CDR2 as YFSETQ. The CDR3 length is 14 residues. V was trimmed by 1 base and J by 3 bases, leaving 10 bases between them. The CDR3 region has the DNA TGCGCCAGCAGCTTGCCCGGGACGGACTATGGCTACACCTTC. It is translated as CASSLPGTDYGYTF.

The chain carries TRBV7-2 and TRBJ2-7; no clear D. Germline V gene sequence: CDR1 SGHTA, CDR2 FQGNSA. The CDR3 is 15 amino acids. Trimming took 3 bases from V and 4 from J, leaving 16 bases between them. CDR3 in amino acids: CASSFSRGSTYEQYF. The CDR3 nucleotides are TGTGCCAGCAGCTTTAGTAGAGGTTCCACATACGAGCAGTACTTC.

The rearrangement joins TRBV9 to TRBJ2-1; the match to TRBD2 covers 12 bases. This CDR3 contains 17 residues. Germline V gives CDR1 SGDLS, CDR2 YYNGEE. Trimming took 4 bases from V and 3 from J; bases not matched to a gene: 8. This CDR3 is CASSPRLAGDIYNEQFF. CDR3 DNA sequence: TGTGCCAGCAGCCCACGACTAGCGGGGGATATCTACAATGAGCAGTTCTTC.

This chain connects TRBV19 to TRBJ1-4, with 10 positions matching TRBD1. Germline lookup yields CDR1 LNHDA and CDR2 SQIVND (reference sequence). J lost 8 bases, V lost 5 bases, and 8 bases had no gene match. The CDR3 length is 15 residues. CDR3 loop: CASSLSGQGEEKLFF. CDR3 in DNA: TGTGCCAGTAGTCTCTCCGGACAGGGGGAGGAAAAACTGTTTTTT.

CDR3 amino acids: CASSRGHYEQYF. The CDR3 DNA sequence: TGTGCCAGCAGCCGAGGGCACTACGAGCAGTACTTC. The chain employs TRBV3-1 (or the pseudogene TRBV3-2) and TRBJ2-7; D possibly corresponds to TRBD2 (5 bases). The CDR3 is 12 amino acids. The ends were cut back, 4 bases at V and 3 bases at J, with 7 bases in the middle. From germline, CDR1 is LGHDT and CDR2 YNNKEL (reference sequence).

The CDR3 DNA reads as TGCAGCGTTGAACTTATGGGAAGCGAGCAGTACTTC. It yields the protein CSVELMGSEQYF. The chain joins TRBV29-1 to TRBJ2-7; no reliable D call. The CDR3 loop spans 12 amino acids. Per the germline V gene, CDR1 is SQVTM and CDR2 is ANQGSEA. V dropped 2 bases and J dropped 6 bases, with 11 bases sitting between them.

This clone was seen only once. This chain joins TRBV12-5 and TRBJ2-1; weak D call: TRBD1 (6 bases). Germline V lookup: CDR1 LGHNT, CDR2 FRNRAP. V was pared by 5 bases and J by 5 bases, with 22 bases between. The length of the CDR3 is 17 residues. CDR3 bases: TGTGCTAGTGGTCGGAACTATAACAGGGAGAAAAACAATGAGCAGTTCTTC. This codes for CASGRNYNREKNNEQFF.

This chain links TRBV20-1 with TRBJ2-7; D remains unclear. Germline values: CDR1 DFQATT, CDR2 SNEGSKA (reference sequence). The V end lost 4 bases, the J end lost 6 bases, and 10 bases lay between the germline ends. The CDR3 has 11 amino acids. CDR3 coding DNA: TGCAGTGCTACCACCCTGGGCGAGCAGTACTTC. Its translation is CSATTLGEQYF.

The rearrangement joins TRBV28 to TRBJ2-7, with 8 positions matching TRBD2. Germline V gene data show CDR1 as MDHEN and CDR2 as SYDVKM. V dropped 8 bases and J dropped 0; count of bases not matched to a gene: 15. This CDR3 is 17 amino acids long. CDR3 residues: CASWERGLIKRSYEQYF. The CDR3 DNA follows: TGTGCCAGCTGGGAGCGGGGGCTTATCAAACGCTCCTACGAGCAGTACTTC.

The chain employs TRBV5-8 and TRBJ2-7, with TRBD2 identical over 7 bases. The CDR3 covers 13 residues. Germline-derived CDR1 and CDR2 are SGHTS and YDEGEE. V dropped 4 bases and J dropped 0; count of bases not matched to a gene: 1. CDR3 bases: TGTGCCAGCAGCCGCGGGAGCTCCTACGAGCAGTACTTC. This translates into CASSRGSSYEQYF.

The sample holds one count of this clone. This chain joins TRBV5-4 and TRBJ1-6; 8 bases match TRBD1. Germline V CDR1 and CDR2: SGHNT, YYREEE (reference sequence). CDR3 length: 16 residues. V shed 4 bases and J 3 bases; nucleotides not matched to a gene: 6. This CDR3 is CASSQTGASYNSPLHF. The CDR3 DNA is TGTGCCAGCAGCCAGACAGGGGCCAGCTATAATTCACCCCTCCACTTT.